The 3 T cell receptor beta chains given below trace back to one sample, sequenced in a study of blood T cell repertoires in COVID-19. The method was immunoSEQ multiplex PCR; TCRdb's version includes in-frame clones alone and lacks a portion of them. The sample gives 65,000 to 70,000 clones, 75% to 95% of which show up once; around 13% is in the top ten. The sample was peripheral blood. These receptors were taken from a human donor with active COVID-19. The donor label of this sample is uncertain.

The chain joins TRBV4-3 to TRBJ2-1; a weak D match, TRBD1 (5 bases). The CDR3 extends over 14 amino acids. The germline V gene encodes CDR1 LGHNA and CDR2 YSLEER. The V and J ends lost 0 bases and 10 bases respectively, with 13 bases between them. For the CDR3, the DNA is TGCGCCAGCAGCCAAGAAGTTGGGGCGAGAGAGCAGTTCTTC. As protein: CASSQEVGAREQFF.

The CDR3 region has the DNA TGTGCCAGCAGCTCATCGGACAGGGGGCCTGAAGAGACCCAGTACTTC. Translating gives CASSSSDRGPEETQYF. This chain links TRBV7-9 with TRBJ2-5, with 11 nucleotides matching TRBD1. Germline V gives CDR1 SEHNR, CDR2 FQNEAQ (reference sequence). CDR3 length: 16 residues. V shed 4 bases and J 3 bases; nucleotides not matched to a gene: 7. Supplemented by reference TRBV7-9 and TRBJ2-5, the full variable domain reads DTGVSQNPRHKITKRGQNVTFRCDPISEHNRLYWYRQTLGQGPEFLTYFQNEAQLEKSRLLSDRFSAERPKGSFSTLEIQRTEQGDSAMYLCASSSSDRGPEETQYFGPGTRLLVL.

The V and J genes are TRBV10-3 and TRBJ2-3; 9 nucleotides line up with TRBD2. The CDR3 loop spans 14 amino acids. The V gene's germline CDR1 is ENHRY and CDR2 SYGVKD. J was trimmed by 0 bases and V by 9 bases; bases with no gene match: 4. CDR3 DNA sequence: TGTGCCATACATAGCGGGAGAAGCACAGATACGCAGTATTTT. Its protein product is CAIHSGRSTDTQYF.